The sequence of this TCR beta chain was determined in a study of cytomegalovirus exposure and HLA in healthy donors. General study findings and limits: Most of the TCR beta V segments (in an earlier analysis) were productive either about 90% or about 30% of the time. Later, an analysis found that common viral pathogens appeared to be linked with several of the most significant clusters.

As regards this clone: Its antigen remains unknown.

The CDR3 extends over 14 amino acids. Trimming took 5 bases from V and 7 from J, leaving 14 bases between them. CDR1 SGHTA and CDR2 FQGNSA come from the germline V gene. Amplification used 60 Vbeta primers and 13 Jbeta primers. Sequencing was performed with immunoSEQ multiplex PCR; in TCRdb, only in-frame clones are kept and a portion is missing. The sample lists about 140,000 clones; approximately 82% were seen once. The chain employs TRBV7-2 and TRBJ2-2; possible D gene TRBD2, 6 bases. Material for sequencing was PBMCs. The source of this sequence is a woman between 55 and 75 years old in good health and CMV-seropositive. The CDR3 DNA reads TGTGCCAGCAGCCCTAGCGCCGCGGGCGGGGAGCTGTTTTTT. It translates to CASSPSAAGGELFF.